This TCR beta chain was profiled in a study of breast tumors, draining lymph nodes, adjacent tissues. Note on this clonotype: With a much larger clone just one base away, this may be a read error.

Each CDR3 protein is one row after TCRdb ran MiXCR on the multiplex PCR reads. Of just under 65,000 distinct CDR3 sequences in the sample, 45% to 65% were seen once. Germline V CDR1 and CDR2: SGHVS, FNYEAQ. There are 16 residues in the CDR3. Specimen: breast tumor tissue. The chain is built from TRBV7-6 and TRBJ1-1, with a weak D call TRBD1 (5 bases). The TCR sequence derives from a female donor with breast cancer. Some clones in this sample may be carry-over from other donors' samples. CDR3 sequence (DNA): TGTGCCAGCAGCTTACAGTTGGCGGGACTGAACACTGAACCTTTCTTT. Its translation: CASSLQLAGLNTEPFF.